This T cell receptor (beta chain) was captured in a study of cytomegalovirus exposure and HLA in healthy donors (dated by TCRdb to 2017 to 2019). At the level of the whole study: In an earlier analysis of roughly 500 of the donors, about 260 Gb of sequence data and 100 million or so unique TCR beta sequences from about 179 million T cells were reported. An early release that covered fewer than 800 HLA-typed donors contained around 330 gigabases of sequencing data and about 84 million unique TCR sequences. Of the 300 to 500 genotyped donors, 70% to 90% were placed in the genetic ancestry cluster associated with self-reported Caucasian donors. The study aimed to test whether cataloging public T cell receptors could reveal signatures of past pathogen exposure. The T cell repertoires of some 670 subjects were profiled by immunosequencing and related to cytomegalovirus serostatus. Along with the roughly 670-subject first cohort, a separate validation cohort of over a hundred different subjects was used. High-throughput TCR immunosequencing, statistical association of individual TCRs with disease status, and machine learning were combined to predict cytomegalovirus infection status. In a later analysis, previously published TCR beta repertoires from fewer than 750 donors were re-analyzed and high-resolution HLA genotyping was added so that TCR occurrence patterns could be studied. The later analysis used no new phenotypic data to find candidate immune exposures, relying instead on TCR beta sequences and their occurrence across donors. An earlier analysis of several hundred of the donors applied high-throughput TCR beta sequencing to assess whether each TCR beta V gene segment acted as functional or pseudogenic. Donor age, sex, ethnicity and CMV serostatus were collected together with the repertoire data. In a later genetic analysis, genome-wide SNP genotypes for about 55% of the roughly 700 donors were used, and that subset was treated as a discovery cohort. Every repertoire in the discovery cohort had been generated on one and the same sequencing platform. Class I and class II HLA loci were covered by the typing at four-digit resolution. The number of typed donors differed by locus: 629-630 for A, B, C, DRB1 and DQB1; 500 to 550 for DQA1; some 610 for DPA1; and roughly 490 for DPB1. Because of strong linkage in the cohort, four to six DR-DQ haplotypes were treated as single units for association and clustering. Among 300 to 500 genotyped donors of the cohort, an average of around 240,000 unique TCR beta nucleotide sequences was sequenced per donor, of which approximately 18% were non-productive. Study-level results and caveats: Some IMGT-functional V segments, including TRBV6-2 and TRBV6-3, could not be told apart with the 87-base-pair reads, so those segments were excluded. While some public TCRs were present in many individuals, most TCR sequences turned up only very rarely across donors. Most CMV-associated TCR beta chains appeared to be HLA-restricted in a later analysis, and the HLA associations seemed to be driven largely by CMV exposure. A later analysis found that HLA-associated TCR beta chains were more clonally expanded and had lower generation probabilities than equally common non-associated chains. In a later genetic analysis, fewer N-insertions in productive TCRs were reported among donors in an Asian-associated ancestry cluster than the approximately 630-donor mean. When HLA alleles, especially DR and DQ, strongly co-occurred, attributing TCR associations to individual alleles was difficult. An earlier analysis of 450 to 750 of the donors showed that most TCR beta V segments appeared in productive rearrangements either about 87% or about 30% of the time, which broadly matched IMGT annotations. According to the authors, the approach could potentially be generalized to other disease states and immunological phenotypes. Only TCR beta chains were sequenced in this cohort, and the absence of alpha or paired-chain data limited detectable features. In a later analysis, TCR association rates were found to vary across HLA loci, with the most associated TCRs seen for DRB1 alleles and the fewest for HLA-C alleles. A cluster of highly shared sequence variants was judged likely to represent a technical artifact of the sequencing pipeline. Cytomegalovirus status was reported to be diagnosed by the classifier with high specificity and sensitivity in both the original and validation cohorts. Because HLA typing was unavailable for some donors at each locus, only the typed subset was used in association tests. A further reported finding was that TCR beta sequences accurately predicted the HLA-A and HLA-B alleles for most subjects in the first cohort. The presence/absence analyses assumed that sequencing depth was roughly uniform across donors, and that assumption may not be true. At a false discovery rate of 0.05, a later analysis linked 16,951 TCR beta sequences to specific HLA alleles. In the study, some 160 TCR beta chains were listed as associated with cytomegalovirus. An association between a missense DCLRE1C variant and V-gene and J-gene trimming of TCR beta chains was found in a later genetic analysis and replicated in an independent cohort. Three of the identified cytomegalovirus-associated TCR beta chains were confirmed in vitro to be specific for cytomegalovirus antigens. Correlated functional status among segregating V segments might be attributable to linkage disequilibrium, but an unknown experimental factor could not be ruled out. In a later analysis, several top co-occurrence clusters were reported to appear linked to parvovirus B19, influenza, CMV and Epstein-Barr virus. CMV serostatus was the only immune exposure information available for the cohort. Because counts were too low, more than 15 rarely observed V segments, including chromosome 9 orphons, were left out of the earlier analysis of a few hundred of the donors.

The cohort comprised several hundred healthy bone marrow donors. At the time of sampling, all cohort members were nominally healthy, though unrecorded immune exposures were likely present. The donor was CMV seronegative and belonged to the group of roughly 330 seronegative cohort members. A peripheral blood sample was provided by each donor, and peripheral blood mononuclear cells were used for TCR beta sequencing. The Qiagen DNeasy Blood Extraction Kit was used to extract genomic DNA from the blood cell samples. The CDR3 measures 15 amino acids from cysteine to phenylalanine. The DNA shown is the 45-base CDR3, in frame from base 1. CDR1 and CDR2 are drawn from the germline V gene (reference sequence): MNHEY, SMNVEV. The junction carries 16 bases between V and J, which are trimmed by 4 bases and 3 bases respectively. For this clone: The specificity of this receptor is unknown. No quality values exist for individual bases; no much larger clone is one base distant.

The library came from the immunoSEQ multiplex PCR assay. A mixture of 60 forward primers for TCR Vbeta segments and 13 reverse primers for TCR Jbeta segments was used in the multiplex PCR. A multiplex PCR assay on genomic DNA amplified the CDR3 region of rearranged TCR beta genes. The Illumina HiSeq System was used to sequence the amplified TCR beta libraries as 87-base-pair reads. From the authors' description of their analysis: In a later analysis, around 80 million unique TCR beta chains were counted across the 690 or so repertoires, and roughly 11 million of these chains were shared by at least two donors. Raw reads were error-corrected and collapsed into unique sequences with a nearest-neighbor algorithm that merged closely related sequences to remove PCR and sequencing errors. V, D and J gene segments were assigned by aligning CDR3 sequences to IMGT reference sequences. Each retained sequence needed at least a six-nucleotide match to both a V gene segment and a J gene segment. A rearrangement was called productive if the CDR3 had no stop codons and remained in frame with V and J, and every other rearrangement was called non-productive. Following IMGT convention, CDR3 was defined as the stretch from the second conserved V-encoded cysteine to the conserved J-encoded phenylalanine. Sequences without an unambiguous match to a single V gene segment were excluded from the earlier analysis of over 500 of the donors. In an earlier analysis of some 590 of the donors, V segments were called functional above 56.7% productive rearrangements and were called segregating when the between-donor standard deviation exceeded 5%. A statistical classification framework was built for diagnosing cytomegalovirus status from the catalog of TCR beta chain sequences. In a later analysis, TCR nucleotide sequences were compared against IMGT/GENE-DB human TR gene sequences so that V and J genes could be assigned. A later analysis assigned CDR3 sequences and most-parsimonious VDJ recombination scenarios with the TCRdist pipeline. In a later analysis, every TCR beta chain was defined by the combination of its CDR3 amino acid sequence and its V-gene family, and reads without a unique V-gene family were dropped. In a later analysis, 500 to 700 highly shared, low-generation-probability nucleotide sequences were removed to address suspected cross-contamination and a sequencing artifact. In a later analysis, a clonal expansion index was calculated for each public chain from normalized within-repertoire ranks of inferred template counts. A later analysis computed generation probabilities with a VDJ recombination model fitted to out-of-frame rearrangements, and checked the results against IGoR. In a later analysis, hypergeometric tests were used to score TCR-TCR, TCR-HLA and TCR-CMV co-occurrence, with a repertoire-size bias correction applied to TCR pairs. A later analysis estimated false discovery rates by permuting HLA or CMV assignments 20 times. In a later analysis, co-occurring TCRs were grouped using DBSCAN, and TCRdist sequence similarity was added for clustering within HLA-allele-positive subsets. Repertoires with fewer than 30,000 or more than 120,000 public chains were left out of co-occurrence clustering, as were five repertoires with anomalous nucleotide sharing. TCRdb holds this immuneACCESS table with in-frame rearrangements only. Some clones are missing; in checked studies, unresolved V genes explain under half, and the rest has no known cause. Clone size and the V and J calls come from that table; the DNA yielded D and trimming. This sample comprises 130,000 to 150,000 clones, roughly 80% of them detected only once. Around 2% of the sample is held by the ten biggest clonotypes.

This chain is built from TRBV27 and TRBJ2-7, and TRBD2 may be the D gene, going by 5 matching bases. This receptor was taken from a woman aged 40 to 50 in good health and CMV-seronegative. Sequencing was carried out using PBMCs. The CDR3 protein: CASSSPRGGVYEQYF. The DNA sequence is TGTGCCAGCAGTTCCCCCCGGGGTGGGGTCTACGAGCAGTACTTC.